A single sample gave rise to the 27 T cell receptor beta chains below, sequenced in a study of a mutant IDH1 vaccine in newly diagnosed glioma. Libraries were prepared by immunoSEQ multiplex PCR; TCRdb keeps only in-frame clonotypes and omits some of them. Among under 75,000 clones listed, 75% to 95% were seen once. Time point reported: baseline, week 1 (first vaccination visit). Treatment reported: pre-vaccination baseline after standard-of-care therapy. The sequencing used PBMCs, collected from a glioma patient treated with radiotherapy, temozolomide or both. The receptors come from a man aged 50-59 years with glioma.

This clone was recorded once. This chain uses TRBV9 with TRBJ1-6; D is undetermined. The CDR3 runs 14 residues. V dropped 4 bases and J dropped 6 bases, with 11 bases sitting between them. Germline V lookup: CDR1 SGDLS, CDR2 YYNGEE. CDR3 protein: CASSPDGSNSPLHF. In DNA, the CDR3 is TGTGCCAGCAGCCCGGACGGAAGTAATTCACCCCTCCACTTT.

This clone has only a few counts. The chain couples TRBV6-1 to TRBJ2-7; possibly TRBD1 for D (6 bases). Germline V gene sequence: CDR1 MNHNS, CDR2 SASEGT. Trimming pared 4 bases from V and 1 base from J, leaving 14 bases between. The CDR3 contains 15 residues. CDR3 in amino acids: CASSGSDRLSYEQYF. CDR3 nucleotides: TGTGCCAGCAGTGGGTCAGACAGGTTATCCTACGAGCAGTACTTC.

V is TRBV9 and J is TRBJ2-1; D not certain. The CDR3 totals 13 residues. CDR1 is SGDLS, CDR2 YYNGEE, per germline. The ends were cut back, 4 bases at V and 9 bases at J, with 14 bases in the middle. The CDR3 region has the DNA TGTGCCAGCAGCCCTTTGTTTGTGGGTGAGCAGTTCTTC. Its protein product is CASSPLFVGEQFF.

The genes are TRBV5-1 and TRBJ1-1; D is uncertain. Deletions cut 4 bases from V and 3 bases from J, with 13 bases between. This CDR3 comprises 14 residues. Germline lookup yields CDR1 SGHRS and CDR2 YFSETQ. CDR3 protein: CASSDLGRDTEAFF. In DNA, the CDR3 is TGCGCCAGCAGCGATCTCGGACGTGACACTGAAGCTTTCTTT.

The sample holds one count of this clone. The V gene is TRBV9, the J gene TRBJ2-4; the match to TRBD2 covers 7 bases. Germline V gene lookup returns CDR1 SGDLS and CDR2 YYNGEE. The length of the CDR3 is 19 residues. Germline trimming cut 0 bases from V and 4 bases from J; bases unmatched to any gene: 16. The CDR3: CASSVVIRRWEGKKNIQYF. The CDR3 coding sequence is TGTGCCAGCAGCGTAGTTATCCGTCGGTGGGAGGGTAAGAAAAACATTCAGTACTTC. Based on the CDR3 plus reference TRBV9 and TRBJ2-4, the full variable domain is DSGVTQTPKHLITATGQRVTLRCSPRSGDLSVYWYQQSLDQGLQFLIQYYNGEERAKGNILERFSAQQFPDLHSELNLSSLELGDSALYFCASSVVIRRWEGKKNIQYFGAGTRLSVL.

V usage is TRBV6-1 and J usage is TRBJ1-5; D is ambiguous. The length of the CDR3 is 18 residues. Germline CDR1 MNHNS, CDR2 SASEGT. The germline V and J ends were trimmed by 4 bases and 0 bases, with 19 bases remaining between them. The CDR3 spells CASSGRASNLRSNQPQHF. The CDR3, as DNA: TGTGCCAGCAGTGGCCGGGCCTCGAATCTGCGTAGCAATCAGCCCCAGCATTTT.

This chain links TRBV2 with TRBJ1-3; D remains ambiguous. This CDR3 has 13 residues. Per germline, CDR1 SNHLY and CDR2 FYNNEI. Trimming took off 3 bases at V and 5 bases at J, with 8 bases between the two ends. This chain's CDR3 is CASSEGDRNTIYF. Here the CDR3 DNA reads TGTGCCAGCAGTGAGGGAGACAGAAACACCATATATTTT. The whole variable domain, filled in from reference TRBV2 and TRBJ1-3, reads EPEVTQTPSHQVTQMGQEVILRCVPISNHLYFYWYRQILGQKVEFLVSFYNNEISEKSEIFDDQFSVERPDGSNFTLKIRSTKLEDSAMYFCASSEGDRNTIYFGEGSWLTVV.

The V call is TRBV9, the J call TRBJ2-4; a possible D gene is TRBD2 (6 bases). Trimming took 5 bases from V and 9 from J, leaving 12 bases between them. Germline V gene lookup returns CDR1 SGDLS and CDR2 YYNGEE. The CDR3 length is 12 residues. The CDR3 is CASRGSGSIQYF. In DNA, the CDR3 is TGTGCCAGCAGGGGTAGCGGAAGCATTCAGTACTTC.

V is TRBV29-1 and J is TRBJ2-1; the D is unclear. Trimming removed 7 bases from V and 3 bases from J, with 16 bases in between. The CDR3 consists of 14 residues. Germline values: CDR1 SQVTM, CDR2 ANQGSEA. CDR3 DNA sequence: TGCAGCGCCACGGGCGGTGAGGTCTACAATGAGCAGTTCTTC. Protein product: CSATGGEVYNEQFF.

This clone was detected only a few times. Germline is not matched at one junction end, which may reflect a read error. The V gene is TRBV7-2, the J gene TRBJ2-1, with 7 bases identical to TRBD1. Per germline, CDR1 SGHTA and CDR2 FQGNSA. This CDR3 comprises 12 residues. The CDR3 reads CASSFPGQVWIF. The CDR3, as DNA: TGTGCCAGCAGCTTCCCCGGACAGGTTTGGATCTTC.

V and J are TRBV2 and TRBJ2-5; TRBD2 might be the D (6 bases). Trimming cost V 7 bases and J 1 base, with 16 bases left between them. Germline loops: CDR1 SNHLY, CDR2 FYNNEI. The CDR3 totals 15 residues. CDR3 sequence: CASTYLGGPQETQYF. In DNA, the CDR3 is TGTGCCAGCACCTATCTGGGAGGCCCCCAAGAGACCCAGTACTTC. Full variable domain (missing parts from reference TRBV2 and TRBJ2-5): EPEVTQTPSHQVTQMGQEVILRCVPISNHLYFYWYRQILGQKVEFLVSFYNNEISEKSEIFDDQFSVERPDGSNFTLKIRSTKLEDSAMYFCASTYLGGPQETQYFGPGTRLLVL.

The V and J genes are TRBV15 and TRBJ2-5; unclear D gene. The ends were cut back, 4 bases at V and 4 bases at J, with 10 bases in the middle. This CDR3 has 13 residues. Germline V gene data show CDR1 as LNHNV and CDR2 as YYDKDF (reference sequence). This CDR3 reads CATSKRTGETQYF. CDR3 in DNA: TGTGCCACCAGCAAGAGGACGGGAGAGACCCAGTACTTC.

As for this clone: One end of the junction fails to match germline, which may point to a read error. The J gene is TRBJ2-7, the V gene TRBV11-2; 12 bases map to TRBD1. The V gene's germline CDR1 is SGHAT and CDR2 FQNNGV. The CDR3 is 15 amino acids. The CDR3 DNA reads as TGTGCCAGCACCTTAGCCGGGACAGGGGGCGCCGAGCAGTACTTC. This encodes CASTLAGTGGAEQYF.

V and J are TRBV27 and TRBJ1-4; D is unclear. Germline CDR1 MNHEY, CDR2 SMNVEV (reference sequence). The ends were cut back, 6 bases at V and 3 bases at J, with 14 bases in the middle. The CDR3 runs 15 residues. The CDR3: CASSRRSDANEKLFF. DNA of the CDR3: TGTGCCAGCAGCCGCCGGTCGGATGCTAATGAAAAACTGTTTTTT.

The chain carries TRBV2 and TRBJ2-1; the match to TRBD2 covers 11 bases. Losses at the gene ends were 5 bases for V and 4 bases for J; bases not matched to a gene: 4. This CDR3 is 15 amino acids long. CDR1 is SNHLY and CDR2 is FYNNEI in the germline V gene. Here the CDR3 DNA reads TGTGCCAGCAGTCCGGGACTAGCGGAATACAATGAGCAGTTCTTC. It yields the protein CASSPGLAEYNEQFF.

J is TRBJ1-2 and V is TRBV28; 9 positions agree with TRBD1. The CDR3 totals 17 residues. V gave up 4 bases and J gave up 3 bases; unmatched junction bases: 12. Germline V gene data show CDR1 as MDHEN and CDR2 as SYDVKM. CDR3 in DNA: TGTGCCAGCAGTTCTGTTCTCGGGACAGGGAATTACTATGGCTACACCTTC. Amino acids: CASSSVLGTGNYYGYTF.

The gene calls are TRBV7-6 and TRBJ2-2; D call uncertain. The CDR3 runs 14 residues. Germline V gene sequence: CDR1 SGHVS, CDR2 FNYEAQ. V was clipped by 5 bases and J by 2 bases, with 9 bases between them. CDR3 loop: CASSPRLNTGELFF. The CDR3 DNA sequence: TGTGCCAGCAGCCCCAGGCTTAACACCGGGGAGCTGTTTTTT.

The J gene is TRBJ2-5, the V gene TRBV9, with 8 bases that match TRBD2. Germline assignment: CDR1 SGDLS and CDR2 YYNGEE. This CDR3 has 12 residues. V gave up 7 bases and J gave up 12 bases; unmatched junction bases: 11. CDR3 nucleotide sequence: TGTGCCAGCTCTACGGTAGCGGGGCAAGAGTACTTC. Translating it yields CASSTVAGQEYF. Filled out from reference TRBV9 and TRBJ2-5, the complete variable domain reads DSGVTQTPKHLITATGQRVTLRCSPRSGDLSVYWYQQSLDQGLQFLIQYYNGEERAKGNILERFSAQQFPDLHSELNLSSLELGDSALYFCASSTVAGQEYFGPGTRLLVL.

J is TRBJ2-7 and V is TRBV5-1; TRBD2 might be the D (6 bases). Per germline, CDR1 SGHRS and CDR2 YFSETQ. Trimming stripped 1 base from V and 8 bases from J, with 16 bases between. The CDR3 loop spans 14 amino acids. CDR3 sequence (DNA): TGCGCCAGCAGCTTGAGAGCGGGCCGGGAGAAGCAGTACTTC. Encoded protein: CASSLRAGREKQYF.

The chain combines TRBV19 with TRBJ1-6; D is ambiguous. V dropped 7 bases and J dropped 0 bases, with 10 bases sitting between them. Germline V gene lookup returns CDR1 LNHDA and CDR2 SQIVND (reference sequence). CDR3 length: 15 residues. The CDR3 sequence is CASNLVNSYNSPLHF. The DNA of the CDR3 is TGTGCCAGTAATTTGGTGAACTCCTATAATTCACCCCTCCACTTT.

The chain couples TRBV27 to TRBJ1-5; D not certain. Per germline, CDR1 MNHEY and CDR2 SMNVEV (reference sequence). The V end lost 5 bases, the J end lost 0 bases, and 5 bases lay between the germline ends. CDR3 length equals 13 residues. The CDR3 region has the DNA TGTGCCAGCAGTGGATATAGCAATCAGCCCCAGCATTTT. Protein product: CASSGYSNQPQHF.

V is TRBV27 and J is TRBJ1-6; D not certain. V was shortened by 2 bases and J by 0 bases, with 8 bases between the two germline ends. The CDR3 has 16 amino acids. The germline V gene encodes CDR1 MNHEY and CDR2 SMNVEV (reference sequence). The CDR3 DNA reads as TGTGCCAGCAGTTTAGTTGGGGTCTCCTATAATTCACCCCTCCACTTT. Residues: CASSLVGVSYNSPLHF.

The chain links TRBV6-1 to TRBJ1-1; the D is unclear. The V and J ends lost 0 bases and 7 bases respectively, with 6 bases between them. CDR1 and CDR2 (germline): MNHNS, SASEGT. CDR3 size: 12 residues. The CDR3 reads CASSEAVLEAFF. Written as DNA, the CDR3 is TGTGCCAGCAGTGAAGCAGTCCTTGAAGCTTTCTTT.

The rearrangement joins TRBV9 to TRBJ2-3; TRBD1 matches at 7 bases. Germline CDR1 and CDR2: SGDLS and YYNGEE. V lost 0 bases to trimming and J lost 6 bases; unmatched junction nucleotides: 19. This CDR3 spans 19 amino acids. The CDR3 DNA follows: TGTGCCAGCAGCGTAGGGGGCAGGGGGAGTCGCCGATATTTCGATACGCAGTATTTT. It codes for CASSVGGRGSRRYFDTQYF.

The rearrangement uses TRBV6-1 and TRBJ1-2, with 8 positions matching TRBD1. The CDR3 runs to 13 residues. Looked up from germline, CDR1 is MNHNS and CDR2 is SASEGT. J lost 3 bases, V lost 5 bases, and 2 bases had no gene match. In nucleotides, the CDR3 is TGTGCCAGCAGTCACAGGGGGGACTATGGCTACACCTTC. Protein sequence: CASSHRGDYGYTF.

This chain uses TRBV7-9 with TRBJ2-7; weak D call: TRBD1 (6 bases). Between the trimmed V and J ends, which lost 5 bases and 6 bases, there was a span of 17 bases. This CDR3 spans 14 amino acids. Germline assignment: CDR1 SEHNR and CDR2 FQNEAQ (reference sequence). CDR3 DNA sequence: TGTGCCAGCAGCACGACGACAGGCGACTCCGAGCAGTACTTC. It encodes CASSTTTGDSEQYF.

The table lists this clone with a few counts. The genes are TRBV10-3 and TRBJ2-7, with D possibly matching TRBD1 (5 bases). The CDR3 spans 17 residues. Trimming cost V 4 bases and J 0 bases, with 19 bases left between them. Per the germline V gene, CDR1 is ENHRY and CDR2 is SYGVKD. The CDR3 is CAISGGEQTASSYEQYF. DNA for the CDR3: TGTGCCATCAGTGGGGGCGAGCAGACAGCGAGCTCCTACGAGCAGTACTTC.